The 28 T cell receptor beta chains below all came from one sample that was sequenced in a study of T cells after yellow fever vaccination. MiXCR, applied by TCRdb to the 5' RACE reads, yields one record per CDR3 protein. The data contain about 220,000 distinct CDR3 sequences, 6% to 8% of them singletons. Sample: CD4+ T cells sorted from PBMCs, taken on the day of the yellow fever booster vaccination. The receptor set was obtained from a man under 40 who received the YFV17D yellow fever vaccine.

This clonotype was observed at least ten times. The V gene is TRBV7-6, the J gene TRBJ2-1, with 8 bases identical to TRBD2. Trimming at V came to 4 bases and at J to 3 bases, leaving 2 bases not matched to a gene. The germline gives CDR1 SGHVS, CDR2 FNYEAQ. The CDR3 extends over 14 amino acids. The CDR3 sequence is CASSWGLVYNEQFF. Here the CDR3 DNA reads TGTGCCAGCAGCTGGGGACTAGTCTACAATGAGCAGTTCTTC.

The chain has TRBV19 and TRBJ1-4, with 7 bases identical to TRBD1. Per germline, CDR1 LNHDA and CDR2 SQIVND (reference sequence). There are 13 residues in the CDR3. J was trimmed by 12 bases and V by 6 bases; bases with no gene match: 10. The CDR3 reads CASSEHGQVQLFF. As DNA, the CDR3 is TGTGCCAGTAGCGAACACGGACAGGTACAACTGTTTTTT.

This clonotype was detected ten times or more. This sequence joins TRBV12-3 or TRBV12-4 and TRBJ2-7, with D perhaps matching TRBD2 (5 bases). V shed 3 bases and J shed 5 bases, with 17 bases lying between them. The CDR3 loop spans 15 amino acids. CDR3: CASSFPPGGLHEQYF. As DNA, the CDR3 is TGTGCCAGCAGTTTCCCCCCCGGCGGGCTCCACGAGCAGTACTTC.

At least ten counts were recorded for this clonotype. The chain employs TRBV21-1 and TRBJ2-1; TRBD2 reflects the table's D call only, with no check against the DNA. TRBV21-1 has pseudogene status. The CDR3 consists of 15 residues. CDR3 sequence: CASSKRGGRWHEQFF. CDR3 nucleotides: TGTGCCAGCAGCAAACGGGGGGGTCGGTGGCATGAGCAGTTCTTC.

This clonotype was found many times. The chain recombines TRBV12-3 or TRBV12-4 with TRBJ1-5, with 7 bases fitting TRBD1. This CDR3 comprises 13 residues. With V trimmed by 6 bases and J by 4 bases, 3 bases remained unmatched. The DNA of the CDR3 is TGTGCCAGCAGCTTGGGACAGAATCAGCCCCAGCATTTT. Its protein is CASSLGQNQPQHF.

The chain has TRBV7-2 and TRBJ2-3, with 10 positions matching TRBD2. Germline CDR1 SGHTA, CDR2 FQGNSA. The ends lost 8 bases at V and 3 bases at J; junction bases unmatched: 8. The CDR3 length is 15 residues. CDR3 in amino acids: CASRRASGRTDTQYF. The CDR3 nucleotides are TGTGCCAGCCGACGGGCTAGCGGGAGAACAGATACGCAGTATTTT.

This chain joins TRBV10-3 and TRBJ1-2; D may be TRBD1 (6 bases). CDR1 ENHRY and CDR2 SYGVKD come from the germline V gene. CDR3 length equals 12 residues. The germline V and J ends were trimmed by 8 bases and 3 bases, with 10 bases remaining between them. The CDR3 DNA sequence: TGTGCCATCCGGAAGGGGGACTATGGCTACACCTTC. As protein: CAIRKGDYGYTF.

The V gene is TRBV10-3, the J gene TRBJ1-3, with 7 bases aligning to TRBD1. Germline V gives CDR1 ENHRY, CDR2 SYGVKD. The CDR3 sequence is 13 residues long. Unmatched junction bases numbered 7, after V lost 10 bases and J lost 4 bases. CDR3 residues: CATTGVEGNTIYF. CDR3 DNA sequence: TGTGCCACAACAGGGGTTGAAGGAAACACCATATATTTT.

This clonotype came up many times. The chain recombines TRBV3-1 with TRBJ1-3; TRBD1 agrees at 7 bases. Trimming at V came to 5 bases and at J to 0 bases, leaving 10 bases not matched to a gene. The CDR3 covers 17 residues. Germline CDR1 and CDR2: LGHDT and YNNKEL (reference sequence). Here the CDR3 DNA reads TGTGCCAGCAGCAACTCCGGGACAGCAATCTCTGGAAACACCATATATTTT. Translated, it gives CASSNSGTAISGNTIYF.

This clonotype was detected ten times or more. The chain joins TRBV7-9 to TRBJ1-2, with D perhaps TRBD1 (6 bases). The length of the CDR3 is 16 residues. Germline CDR1 reads SEHNR; CDR2 reads FQNEAQ (reference sequence). Trimming shortened V by 4 bases and J by 2 bases, and 17 bases separated the two germline ends. This CDR3 is CASSSGARYSNYGYTF. The CDR3 nucleotides are TGTGCCAGCAGCTCAGGGGCACGCTACTCAAACTATGGCTACACCTTC.

The chain links TRBV20-1 to TRBJ2-3, with TRBD2 matching over 7 bases. The germline gives CDR1 DFQATT, CDR2 SNEGSKA (reference sequence). V shed 1 base, J shed 3 bases, and the junction held 7 bases outside the gene matches. This CDR3 has 15 amino acids. This CDR3 is CSARGSLAETDTQYF. As DNA, the CDR3 is TGCAGTGCTAGAGGCAGCCTAGCGGAGACAGATACGCAGTATTTT.

This clonotype was seen a few times. The rearrangement links TRBV29-1 to TRBJ2-7, with 13 bases aligning to TRBD2. J lost 6 bases, V lost 7 bases, and 12 bases had no gene match. Germline V gene sequence: CDR1 SQVTM, CDR2 ANQGSEA. The CDR3 is 15 amino acids. The CDR3 is CSARTSGSVNSEQYF. The CDR3 nucleotides read TGCAGCGCCAGGACTAGCGGGAGTGTTAACTCCGAGCAGTACTTC.

This clonotype has ten or more counts. The CDR3 region is CASGLDSYNEQFF. The CDR3 DNA reads TGTGCCAGCGGACTGGACAGCTACAATGAGCAGTTCTTC. The chain is built from TRBV6-2 or TRBV6-3 and TRBJ2-1; possible D gene TRBD1, 6 bases. There are 13 residues in the CDR3. Germline V lookup: CDR1 MNHEY, CDR2 SVGEGT. The V end was cut by 8 bases, the J end by 3 bases, with 11 bases between.

This clonotype was counted many times. The DNA for the CDR3 is TGCAGTGAGGGTGGGAGAATCGGAGAGACCCAGTACTTC. Translating it yields CSEGGRIGETQYF. The V and J genes are TRBV20-1 and TRBJ2-5, with D perhaps TRBD2 (5 bases). The germline gives CDR1 DFQATT, CDR2 SNEGSKA (reference sequence). Deletions cut 7 bases from V and 4 bases from J, with 16 bases between. This CDR3 is 13 amino acids long.

Ten or more counts support this clonotype. The chain is built from TRBV5-1 and TRBJ2-7; D unresolved. Deletions cut 0 bases from V and 3 bases from J, with 16 bases between. The CDR3 is 16 residues long. The germline gives CDR1 SGHRS, CDR2 YFSETQ. This CDR3 is CASSLDSGPNGYEQYF. The DNA for the CDR3 is TGCGCCAGCAGCTTGGATTCCGGGCCAAACGGCTACGAGCAGTACTTC.

This clonotype turned up a few times. J is TRBJ2-6 and V is TRBV18, with a possible D match to TRBD1 (6 bases). V was pared by 8 bases and J by 0 bases, with 11 bases between. CDR1 KGHSH and CDR2 LQKENI come from the germline V gene. The CDR3 is made up of 15 amino acids. For the CDR3, the DNA is TGTGCCAGCCGATTACAGGGCTCTGGGGCCAACGTCCTGACTTTC. It is translated as CASRLQGSGANVLTF.

This rearrangement joins TRBV6-1 to TRBJ2-5, with 9 bases lining up with TRBD2. Trimming took 7 bases from V and 4 from J; bases not matched to a gene: 10. Looked up from germline, CDR1 is MNHNS and CDR2 is SASEGT. This CDR3 is 15 amino acids long. The CDR3: CASTYSGRVGETQYF. CDR3 sequence (DNA): TGTGCCAGCACCTATAGCGGGAGAGTGGGAGAGACCCAGTACTTC.

This clonotype was seen repeatedly, ten times or more. The V and J genes are TRBV5-1 and TRBJ2-7; 9 bases are shared with TRBD2. This CDR3 contains 14 residues. V was pared by 4 bases and J by 6 bases, with 8 bases of the junction left unmatched. Germline CDR1 and CDR2: SGHRS and YFSETQ. The CDR3 bases are TGCGCCAGCAGCCTCACGGGACTAGCCTTCGAGCAGTACTTC. Protein: CASSLTGLAFEQYF.

Only a few counts were recorded for this clonotype. This chain uses TRBV20-1 with TRBJ2-3, with 9 positions matching TRBD2. J was trimmed by 3 bases and V by 0 bases; bases with no gene match: 16. This CDR3 comprises 19 residues. CDR1 DFQATT and CDR2 SNEGSKA come from the germline V gene (reference sequence). The CDR3 is CSARDSIISGRNNTDTQYF. The CDR3 coding sequence is TGCAGTGCTAGAGATTCGATCATTAGCGGGAGAAACAATACAGATACGCAGTATTTT.

This clonotype occurred many times. The chain is built from TRBV5-1 and TRBJ2-1, with D unresolved. Looked up from germline, CDR1 is SGHRS and CDR2 is YFSETQ. V was shortened by 3 bases and J by 6 bases, with 4 bases between the two germline ends. The CDR3 runs to 11 residues. The CDR3 region is CASSSLNEQFF. As DNA, the CDR3 is TGCGCCAGCAGCTCACTCAATGAGCAGTTCTTC.

The rearrangement uses TRBV10-1 and TRBJ2-5, with D possibly being TRBD1 (6 bases). CDR3 length: 12 residues. The germline gives CDR1 WNHNN, CDR2 SYGVQD (reference sequence). The ends were cut back, 5 bases at V and 6 bases at J, with 10 bases in the middle. The CDR3 loop is CASSRTGKTQYF. The CDR3 DNA reads TGCGCCAGCAGTCGAACAGGGAAGACCCAGTACTTC.

This clonotype has a count of ten or more. The CDR3 loop is CASSPGPLPGNEQFF. CDR3 sequence (DNA): TGTGCCAGCAGCCCTGGGCCACTCCCAGGGAATGAGCAGTTCTTC. The genes are TRBV5-5 and TRBJ2-1; tentatively, D is TRBD1 (5 bases). The CDR3 is 15 amino acids. Germline loops: CDR1 SGHKS, CDR2 YYEKEE (reference sequence). The ends were cut back, 4 bases at V and 7 bases at J, with 18 bases in the middle. The full variable domain, its missing parts supplied by reference TRBV5-5 and TRBJ2-1, is DAGVTQSPTHLIKTRGQQVTLRCSPISGHKSVSWYQQVLGQGPQFIFQYYEKEERGRGNFPDRFSARQFPNYSSELNVNALLLGDSALYLCASSPGPLPGNEQFFGPGTRLTVL.

This clonotype appeared a few times. The chain combines TRBV6-1 with TRBJ2-5; the match to TRBD1 covers 7 bases. The trim removed 10 bases at V and 5 bases at J, leaving 10 bases unmatched. The CDR3 length is 13 residues. Germline CDR1 reads MNHNS; CDR2 reads SASEGT. CDR3 bases: TGTGCCACCAAAACAGGGGTCAGGGAGACCCAGTACTTC. It specifies CATKTGVRETQYF.

A few counts support this clonotype. J is TRBJ2-5 and V is TRBV28; possibly TRBD1 for D (6 bases). Germline assignment: CDR1 MDHEN and CDR2 SYDVKM. The CDR3 covers 12 residues. Trimming cost V 6 bases and J 6 bases, with 11 bases left between them. The CDR3 coding sequence is TGTGCCAGCAGGGACAGCAAAAAGACCCAGTACTTC. Its translation: CASRDSKKTQYF.

J is TRBJ2-5 and V is TRBV19; D is ambiguous. Between the trimmed V and J ends, which lost 5 bases and 3 bases, there was a span of 10 bases. The germline V gene encodes CDR1 LNHDA and CDR2 SQIVND (reference sequence). CDR3 length: 13 residues. In nucleotides, the CDR3 is TGTGCCAGTAGTCCACGCTGGAAAGAGACCCAGTACTTC. Amino acid sequence: CASSPRWKETQYF.

As to this clonotype: One end of the junction fails to match germline, which may point to a read error. The CDR3 bases are TGTGCCACTAGTATAAGAGTGGACTTAAGCTCCTACAATGAGCAGTTCTTC. As protein: CATSIRVDLSSYNEQFF. This chain uses TRBV19 with TRBJ2-1; D is possibly TRBD2 (5 bases). Germline V gene lookup returns CDR1 LNHDA and CDR2 SQIVND (reference sequence). CDR3 length: 17 residues.

This chain joins TRBV20-1 and TRBJ2-1; 7 bases are shared with TRBD2. V lost 3 bases and J lost 3; bases outside the gene matches: 2. CDR3 length equals 13 residues. The V gene's germline CDR1 is DFQATT and CDR2 SNEGSKA (reference sequence). CDR3 protein: CSASSGGYNEQFF. CDR3 nucleotide sequence: TGCAGTGCTAGTTCGGGGGGCTACAATGAGCAGTTCTTC.

This clonotype was observed many times. This rearrangement joins TRBV7-6 to TRBJ2-7, with a possible D match to TRBD1 (6 bases). This CDR3 comprises 14 residues. Trimming removed 1 base from V and 5 bases from J, with 12 bases in between. Germline V gives CDR1 SGHVS, CDR2 FNYEAQ. The CDR3 protein is CASSLEQGTNEQYF. As DNA, the CDR3 is TGTGCCAGCAGCTTAGAACAGGGTACCAACGAGCAGTACTTC.